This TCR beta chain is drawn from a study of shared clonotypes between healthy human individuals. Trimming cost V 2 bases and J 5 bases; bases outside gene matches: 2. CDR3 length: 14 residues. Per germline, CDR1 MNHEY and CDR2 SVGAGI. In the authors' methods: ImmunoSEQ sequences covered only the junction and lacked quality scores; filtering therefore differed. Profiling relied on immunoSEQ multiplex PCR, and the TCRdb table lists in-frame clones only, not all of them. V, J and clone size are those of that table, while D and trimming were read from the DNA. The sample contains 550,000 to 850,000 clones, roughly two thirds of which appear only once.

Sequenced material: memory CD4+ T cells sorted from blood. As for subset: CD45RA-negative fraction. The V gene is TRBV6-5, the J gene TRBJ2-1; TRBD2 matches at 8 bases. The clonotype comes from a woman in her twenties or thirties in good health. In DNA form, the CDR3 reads TGTGCCAGCAGTTACGGACTAGCCAACAATGAGCAGTTCTTC. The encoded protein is CASSYGLANNEQFF.